These T cell receptor beta chains were read from a single sample in a study of cytomegalovirus exposure and HLA in healthy donors. Generated by immunoSEQ multiplex PCR, the TCRdb table keeps only in-frame clones and is missing some. The table has approximately 140,000 clones, approximately 70% seen once. The sequenced material came from PBMCs. Receptors originate from a woman aged 18 to 35 in good health and CMV-seronegative. Each CDR3 is given with its conserved first and last residue. Fields, in order: clone size, J gene, V gene, D gene, CDR3 DNA, CDR3 protein. A D gene is named only where the DNA matches it firmly. Clone size appears in some rows only: once, few, many, or a class for an expanded clone.

abundance: .
j_gene: TRBJ2-7
v_gene: TRBV6-5
d_gene: TRBD2
CDR3nt: TGTGCCAGCAGGGTTAGCGGGACCTACGAGCAGTACTTC
CDR3aa: CASRVSGTYEQYF

abundance: once
j_gene: TRBJ1-1
v_gene: TRBV11-2
d_gene: .
CDR3nt: TGTGCCAGCAGCTTATTGCAGTTGTTTAAGAACACTGAAGCTTTCTTT
CDR3aa: CASSLLQLFKNTEAFF

abundance: .
j_gene: TRBJ2-5
v_gene: TRBV7-2
d_gene: TRBD2
CDR3nt: TGTGCCAGCAGCTCGGGGCGAGCGGGAGGGGGGGGCCAAGAGACCCAGTACTTC
CDR3aa: CASSSGRAGGGGQETQYF

abundance: .
j_gene: TRBJ2-2
v_gene: TRBV7-3
d_gene: .
CDR3nt: TGTGCCAGCAGCTTTGTGGGGGGTCGGGACACCGGGGAGCTGTTTTTT
CDR3aa: CASSFVGGRDTGELFF

abundance: .
j_gene: TRBJ1-1
v_gene: TRBV28
d_gene: .
CDR3nt: TGTGCCAGCAGTTCTAAATCTCGGGGGAAAGCTTTCTTT
CDR3aa: CASSSKSRGKAFF

abundance: .
j_gene: TRBJ2-5
v_gene: TRBV4-3
d_gene: TRBD1
CDR3nt: TGCGCCAGCAGCCAAGTGCTTTTTGGGGACAGGGAAAAAGAGACCCAGTACTTC
CDR3aa: CASSQVLFGDREKETQYF

abundance: .
j_gene: TRBJ2-1
v_gene: TRBV7-9
d_gene: .
CDR3nt: TGTGCCAGCAGCCTCCGGGACTCGGAGCAGTTCTTC
CDR3aa: CASSLRDSEQFF

abundance: few
j_gene: TRBJ2-7
v_gene: TRBV28
d_gene: .
CDR3nt: TGTGCCAGTCAGGGGCCATCCTACGAGCAGTACTTC
CDR3aa: CASQGPSYEQYF

abundance: .
j_gene: TRBJ2-6
v_gene: TRBV6-8
d_gene: .
CDR3nt: TGTGCCAGCATTCGAGGTTCTGGGGCCAACGTCCTGACTTTC
CDR3aa: CASIRGSGANVLTF

abundance: .
j_gene: TRBJ1-1
v_gene: TRBV19
d_gene: .
CDR3nt: TGTGCCAGTAGTACGACGGGGGGATCTGAAGCTTTCTTT
CDR3aa: CASSTTGGSEAFF

abundance: few
j_gene: TRBJ1-4
v_gene: TRBV4-1
d_gene: .
CDR3nt: TGCGCCAGCAGCCAATATGGTAGAGAGGGAAGAGAGAAACTGTTTTTT
CDR3aa: CASSQYGREGREKLFF

abundance: .
j_gene: TRBJ1-1
v_gene: TRBV7-2
d_gene: .
CDR3nt: TGTGCCAGCAGCTTAGTAAGGGAGTCTGAAGCTTTCTTT
CDR3aa: CASSLVRESEAFF

abundance: .
j_gene: TRBJ2-3
v_gene: TRBV4-1
d_gene: TRBD2
CDR3nt: TGCGCCAGCAGCCAAAATAGCGGGGGGGCGATAGATACGCAGTATTTT
CDR3aa: CASSQNSGGAIDTQYF

abundance: .
j_gene: TRBJ1-2
v_gene: TRBV6-5
d_gene: .
CDR3nt: TGTGCCAGCAGTTACTCTTACGGGAACTATGGCTACACCTTC
CDR3aa: CASSYSYGNYGYTF

abundance: .
j_gene: TRBJ1-2
v_gene: TRBV25-1
d_gene: TRBD1
CDR3nt: TGTGCCAGCAGTGTTCGGGACAGCGATGGCTACACCTTC
CDR3aa: CASSVRDSDGYTF

abundance: once
j_gene: TRBJ1-1
v_gene: TRBV5-1
d_gene: .
CDR3nt: TGCGCCAGCAGCCCGGTCCGAGGGTCCAACACTGAAGCTTTCTTT
CDR3aa: CASSPVRGSNTEAFF

abundance: .
j_gene: TRBJ2-1
v_gene: TRBV6-1
d_gene: .
CDR3nt: TGTGCCAGCAGTGAATGGGGTTGGGGGACGGGAGTATACAATGAGCAGTTCTTC
CDR3aa: CASSEWGWGTGVYNEQFF

abundance: .
j_gene: TRBJ1-5
v_gene: TRBV27
d_gene: TRBD1
CDR3nt: TGTGCCAGCAGTTTATTCACCCCCGACAGGGGCGATCAGCCCCAGCATTTT
CDR3aa: CASSLFTPDRGDQPQHF

abundance: few
j_gene: TRBJ1-3
v_gene: TRBV2
d_gene: .
CDR3nt: TGTGCCAGCAGAGAGGGATATGGAAACACCATATATTTT
CDR3aa: CASREGYGNTIYF

abundance: .
j_gene: TRBJ2-7
v_gene: TRBV27
d_gene: .
CDR3nt: TGTGCCAGCAGTTACAACCCCGCCTACGAGCAGTACTTC
CDR3aa: CASSYNPAYEQYF

abundance: .
j_gene: TRBJ1-1
v_gene: TRBV10-3
d_gene: .
CDR3nt: TGTGCCATTGGGAGAATGAACACTGAAGCTTTCTTT
CDR3aa: CAIGRMNTEAFF

abundance: .
j_gene: TRBJ2-7
v_gene: TRBV28
d_gene: .
CDR3nt: TGTGCCAGCAGTTTATTCGGTCGCGGGGCCTACGAGCAGTACTTC
CDR3aa: CASSLFGRGAYEQYF